This entry describes one T cell receptor (beta chain). Its antigen is currently unknown. The listed genes are named as in mouse. The missing CDR3 end, 1 residue past where the read stops, is filled in from the germline J gene. Germline assignment: CDR1 GKSSPN and CDR2 SITVG. The CDR3 runs to 10 residues. V gave up 5 bases and J gave up 7 bases; unmatched junction bases: 1. This specimen belongs to a study of tissue T cells after allogeneic stem cell transplantation. Clones were read by immunoSEQ multiplex PCR, and TCRdb kept only the in-frame ones, dropping some. Among 7,500 to 8,500 clones listed, more than 35% were seen once. Time point here: mouse harvest day 14 after allogeneic transplant. Tail vein injection delivered 10^7 T-cell-depleted bone marrow cells and 10^6 splenic CD5+ T cells. B6 (H2b) cells into BALB/c (H2d) mice; tissues taken at day 7 or 14. Whole-study results and caveats: Few T cell clones were shared across patients, but motif clusters showed tissue-specific shared signatures. TCR repertoires tracked anatomic similarity, regardless of disease or transplant status.

The V call is TRBV31, the J call TRBJ2-7; 8 bases agree with TRBD2. This TCR came from a female BALB/c mouse given C57BL/6 T cells with graft-versus-host disease after an allogeneic hematopoietic cell transplant. Sequencing used skin. CDR3 sequence: CAWRTGEQYF. Partial CDR3 DNA: TGTGCCTGGCGGACTGGGGAACAGTAC.